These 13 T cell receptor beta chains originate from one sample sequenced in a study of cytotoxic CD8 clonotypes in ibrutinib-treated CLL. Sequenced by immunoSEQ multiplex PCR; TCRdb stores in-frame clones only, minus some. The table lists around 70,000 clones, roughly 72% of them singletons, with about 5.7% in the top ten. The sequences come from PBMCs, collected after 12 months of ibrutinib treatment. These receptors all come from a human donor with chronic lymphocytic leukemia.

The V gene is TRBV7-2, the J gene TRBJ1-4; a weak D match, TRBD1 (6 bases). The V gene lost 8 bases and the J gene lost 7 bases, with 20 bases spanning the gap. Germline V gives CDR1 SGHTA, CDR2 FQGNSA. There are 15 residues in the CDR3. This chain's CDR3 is CASAQQGGSGEKLFF. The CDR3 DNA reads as TGTGCCAGCGCCCAACAAGGGGGATCGGGTGAAAAACTGTTTTTT. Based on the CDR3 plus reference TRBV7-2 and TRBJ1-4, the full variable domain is GAGVSQSPSNKVTEKGKDVELRCDPISGHTALYWYRQSLGQGLEFLIYFQGNSAPDKSGLPSDRFSAERTGGSVSTLTIQRTQQEDSAVYLCASAQQGGSGEKLFFGSGTQLSVL.

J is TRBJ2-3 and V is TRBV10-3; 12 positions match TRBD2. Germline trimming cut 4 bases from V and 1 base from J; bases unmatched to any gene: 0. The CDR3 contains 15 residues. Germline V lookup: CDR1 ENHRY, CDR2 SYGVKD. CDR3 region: CAISGTSGGTDTQYF. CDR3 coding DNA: TGTGCCATCAGTGGGACTAGCGGGGGCACAGATACGCAGTATTTT.

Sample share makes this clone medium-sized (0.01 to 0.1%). The CDR3, as DNA: TGTGCCAGCAGCTCGACCTTGGGGTTAGGCACTGAAGCTTTCTTT. Protein product: CASSSTLGLGTEAFF. The V call is TRBV5-4, the J call TRBJ1-1; D not resolved. V lost 3 bases and J 4 bases, leaving 16 bases between the germline ends. Per germline, CDR1 SGHNT and CDR2 YYREEE (reference sequence). The CDR3 length is 15 residues.

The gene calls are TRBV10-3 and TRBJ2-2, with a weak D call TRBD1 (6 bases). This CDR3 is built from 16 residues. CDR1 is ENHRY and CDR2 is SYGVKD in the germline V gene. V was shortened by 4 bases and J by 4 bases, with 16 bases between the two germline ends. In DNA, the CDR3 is TGTGCCATCAGTGGACTCGCGGAGACAGGCACCGGGGAGCTGTTTTTT. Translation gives CAISGLAETGTGELFF.

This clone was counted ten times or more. In DNA, the CDR3 is TGTGCCAGCAGCGTAGCTGGAGGTGCGGGGCAGTTCTTC. This translates into CASSVAGGAGQFF. The chain combines TRBV9 with TRBJ2-1; a possible D gene is TRBD2 (5 bases). CDR1 and CDR2 (germline): SGDLS, YYNGEE. The V gene lost 0 bases and the J gene lost 12 bases, with 13 bases spanning the gap. This CDR3 region has 13 residues.

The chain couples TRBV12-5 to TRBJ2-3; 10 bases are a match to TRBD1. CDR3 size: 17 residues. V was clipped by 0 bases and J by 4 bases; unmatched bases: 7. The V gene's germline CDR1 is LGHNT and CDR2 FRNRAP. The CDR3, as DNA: TGTGCTAGTGGTTTGGTACTCGGGACAGGGGACGCAGATACGCAGTATTTT. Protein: CASGLVLGTGDADTQYF. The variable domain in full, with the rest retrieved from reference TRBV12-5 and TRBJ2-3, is DARVTQTPRHKVTEMGQEVTMRCQPILGHNTVFWYRQTMMQGLELLAYFRNRAPLDDSGMPKDRFSAEMPDATLATLKIQPSEPRDSAVYFCASGLVLGTGDADTQYFGPGTRLTVL.

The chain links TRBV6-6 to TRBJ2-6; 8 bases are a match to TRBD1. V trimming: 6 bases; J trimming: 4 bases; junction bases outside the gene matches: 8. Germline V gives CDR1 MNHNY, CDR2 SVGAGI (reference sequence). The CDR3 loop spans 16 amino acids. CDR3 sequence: CASSPQGAPGANVLTF. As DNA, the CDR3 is TGTGCCAGCAGCCCCCAGGGGGCGCCCGGGGCCAACGTCCTGACTTTC.

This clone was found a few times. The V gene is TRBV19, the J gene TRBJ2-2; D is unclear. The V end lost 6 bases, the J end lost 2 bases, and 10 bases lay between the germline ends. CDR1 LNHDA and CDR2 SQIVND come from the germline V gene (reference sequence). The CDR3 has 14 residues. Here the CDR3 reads CASSAQPNTGELFF. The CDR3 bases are TGTGCCAGTAGCGCACAGCCCAACACCGGGGAGCTGTTTTTT.

The CDR3 DNA reads TGTGCCAGCAGCCAAGGAACGATCGAGCAGTACTTC. As protein: CASSQGTIEQYF. V gene TRBV6-5 combines with J gene TRBJ2-7; D gene ambiguous. This CDR3 has 12 residues. Germline loops: CDR1 MNHEY, CDR2 SVGAGI. The germline V and J ends were trimmed by 6 bases and 6 bases, with 12 bases remaining between them.

CDR3 residues: CASKLGHSTDTQYF. CDR3 in DNA: TGTGCCAGCAAACTGGGACATAGCACAGATACGCAGTATTTT. The chain combines TRBV7-3 with TRBJ2-3; D is perhaps TRBD1 (6 bases). The CDR3 extends over 14 amino acids. Germline loops: CDR1 SGHTA, CDR2 FQGTGA. V was pared by 7 bases and J by 0 bases, with 11 bases between. Filled out from reference TRBV7-3 and TRBJ2-3, the complete variable domain reads GAGVSQTPSNKVTEKGKYVELRCDPISGHTALYWYRQSLGQGPEFLIYFQGTGAADDSGLPNDRFFAVRPEGSVSTLKIQRTERGDSAVYLCASKLGHSTDTQYFGPGTRLTVL.

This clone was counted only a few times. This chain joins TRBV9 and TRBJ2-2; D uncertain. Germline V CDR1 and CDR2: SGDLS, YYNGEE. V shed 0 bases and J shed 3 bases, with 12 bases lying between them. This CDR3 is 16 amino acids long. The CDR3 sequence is CASSVGSRWDTGELFF. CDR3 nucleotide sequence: TGTGCCAGCAGCGTAGGGTCGAGGTGGGACACCGGGGAGCTGTTTTTT.

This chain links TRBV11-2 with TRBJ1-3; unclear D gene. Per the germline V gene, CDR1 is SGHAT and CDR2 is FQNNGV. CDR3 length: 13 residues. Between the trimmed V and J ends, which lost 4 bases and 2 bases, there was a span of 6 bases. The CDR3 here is CASSSPPGNTIYF. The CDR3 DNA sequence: TGTGCCAGCAGCTCCCCCCCTGGAAACACCATATATTTT.

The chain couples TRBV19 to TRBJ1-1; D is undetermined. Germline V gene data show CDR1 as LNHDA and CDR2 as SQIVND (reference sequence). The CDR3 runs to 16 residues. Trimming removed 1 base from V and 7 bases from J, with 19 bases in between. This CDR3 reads CASSIVGASGSGEAFF. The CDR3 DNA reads TGTGCCAGTAGTATAGTCGGAGCCTCCGGTTCTGGTGAAGCTTTCTTT.